This T cell receptor beta chain was recorded in a study of blood T cell repertoires in COVID-19. Measured with immunoSEQ multiplex PCR; TCRdb has only the in-frame clones, and not every one. The sample lists a few hundred thousand clones, roughly nine tenths seen once, with 3.6% in the top ten. Per the germline V gene, CDR1 is SGHKS and CDR2 is YYEKEE (reference sequence). Deletions cut 2 bases from V and 0 bases from J, with 9 bases between. This CDR3 spans 15 amino acids. This clone appeared a single time. The J gene is TRBJ1-5, the V gene TRBV5-5; D is perhaps TRBD1 (5 bases). The clonotype was recovered from a man between 18 and 35 years old with active or convalescent COVID-19. The sequenced sample was peripheral blood. The CDR3 reads CASSLTGYSNQPQHF. The DNA for the CDR3 is TGTGCCAGCAGCTTAACAGGCTATAGCAATCAGCCCCAGCATTTT.